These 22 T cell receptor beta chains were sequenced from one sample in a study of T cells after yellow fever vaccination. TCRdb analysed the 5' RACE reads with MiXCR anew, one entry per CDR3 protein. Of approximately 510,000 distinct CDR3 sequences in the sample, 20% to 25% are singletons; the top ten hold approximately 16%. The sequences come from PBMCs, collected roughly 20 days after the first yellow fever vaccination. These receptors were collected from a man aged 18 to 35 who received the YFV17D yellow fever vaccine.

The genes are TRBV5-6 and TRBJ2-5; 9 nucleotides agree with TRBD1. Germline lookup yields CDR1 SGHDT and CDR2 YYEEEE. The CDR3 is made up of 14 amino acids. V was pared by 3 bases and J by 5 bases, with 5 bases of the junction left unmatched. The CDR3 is CASSSGQGGETQYF. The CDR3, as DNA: TGTGCCAGCAGCTCGGGACAGGGTGGCGAGACCCAGTACTTC.

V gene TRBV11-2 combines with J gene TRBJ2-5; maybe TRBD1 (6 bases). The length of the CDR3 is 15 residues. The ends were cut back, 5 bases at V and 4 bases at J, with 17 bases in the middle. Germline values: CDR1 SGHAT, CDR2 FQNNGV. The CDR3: CASSPNRVRRETQYF. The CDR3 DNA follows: TGTGCCAGCAGCCCAAACAGGGTTCGTAGAGAGACCCAGTACTTC.

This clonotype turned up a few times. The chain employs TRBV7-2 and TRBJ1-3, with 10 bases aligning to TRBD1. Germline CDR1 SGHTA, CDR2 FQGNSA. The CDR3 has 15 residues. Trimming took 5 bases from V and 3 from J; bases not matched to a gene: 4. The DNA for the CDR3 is TGTGCCAGCAGCCTAGACAGGGGGCTTGGAAACACCATATATTTT. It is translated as CASSLDRGLGNTIYF. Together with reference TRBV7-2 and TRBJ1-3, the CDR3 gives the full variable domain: GAGVSQSPSNKVTEKGKDVELRCDPISGHTALYWYRQSLGQGLEFLIYFQGNSAPDKSGLPSDRFSAERTGGSVSTLTIQRTQQEDSAVYLCASSLDRGLGNTIYFGEGSWLTVV.

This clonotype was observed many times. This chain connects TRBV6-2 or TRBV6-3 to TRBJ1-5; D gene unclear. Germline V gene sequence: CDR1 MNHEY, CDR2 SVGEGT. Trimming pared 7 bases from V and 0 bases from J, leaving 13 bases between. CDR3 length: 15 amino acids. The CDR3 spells CASTYNSDSNQPQHF. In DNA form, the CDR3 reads TGTGCCAGCACCTACAACAGCGATAGCAATCAGCCCCAGCATTTT.

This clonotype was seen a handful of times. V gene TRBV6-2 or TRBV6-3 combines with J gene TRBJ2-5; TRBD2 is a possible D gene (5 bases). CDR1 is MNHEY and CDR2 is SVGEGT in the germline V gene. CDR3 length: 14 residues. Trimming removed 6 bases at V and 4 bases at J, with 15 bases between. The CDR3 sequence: CASRGAREAETQYF. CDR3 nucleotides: TGTGCCAGCAGGGGCGCCCGGGAAGCAGAGACCCAGTACTTC.

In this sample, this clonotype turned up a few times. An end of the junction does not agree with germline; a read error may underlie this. The CDR3 is CSVEGVRVMETQYF. The CDR3 nucleotides are TGCAGCGTAGAAGGGGTTCGAGTAATGGAGACCCAGTACTTC. The chain recombines TRBV29-1 with TRBJ2-5, with a tentative D call TRBD1 (5 bases). This CDR3 spans 14 amino acids. In germline, CDR1 is SQVTM, CDR2 ANQGSEA.

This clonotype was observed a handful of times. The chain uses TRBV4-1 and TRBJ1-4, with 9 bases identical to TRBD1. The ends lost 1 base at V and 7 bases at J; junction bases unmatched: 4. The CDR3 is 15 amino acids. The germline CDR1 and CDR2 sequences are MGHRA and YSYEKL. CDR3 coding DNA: TGCGCCAGCAGCCAAGTCGGGACAGGGTTTGAAAAACTGTTTTTT. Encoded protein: CASSQVGTGFEKLFF.

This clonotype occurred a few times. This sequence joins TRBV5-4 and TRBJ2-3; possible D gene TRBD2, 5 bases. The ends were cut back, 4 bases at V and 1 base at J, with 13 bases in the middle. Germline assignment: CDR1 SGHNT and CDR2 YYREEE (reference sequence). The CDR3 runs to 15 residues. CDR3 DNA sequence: TGTGCCAGCAGCCTACCATTGGGAGGCACAGATACGCAGTATTTT. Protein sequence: CASSLPLGGTDTQYF.

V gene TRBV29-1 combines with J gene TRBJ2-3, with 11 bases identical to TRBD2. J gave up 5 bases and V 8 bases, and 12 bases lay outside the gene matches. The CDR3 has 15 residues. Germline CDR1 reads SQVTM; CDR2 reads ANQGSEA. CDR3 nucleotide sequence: TGCAGCCCTCAGATAGCGGGGGGGAGAGGAGATACGCAGTATTTT. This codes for CSPQIAGGRGDTQYF.

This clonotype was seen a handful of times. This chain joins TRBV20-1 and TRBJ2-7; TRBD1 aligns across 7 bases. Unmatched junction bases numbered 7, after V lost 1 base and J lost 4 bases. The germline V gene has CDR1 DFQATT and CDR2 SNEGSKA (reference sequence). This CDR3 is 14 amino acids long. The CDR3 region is CSARATGVIYEQYF. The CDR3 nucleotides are TGCAGTGCTAGAGCCACAGGGGTGATATACGAGCAGTACTTC.

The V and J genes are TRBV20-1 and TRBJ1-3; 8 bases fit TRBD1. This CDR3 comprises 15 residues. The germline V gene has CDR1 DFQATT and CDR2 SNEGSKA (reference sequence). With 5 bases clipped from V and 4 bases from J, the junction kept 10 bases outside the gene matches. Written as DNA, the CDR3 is TGCAGTGCTGGGCAGGGGGCCGGTTCCGGAAACACCATATATTTT. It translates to CSAGQGAGSGNTIYF.

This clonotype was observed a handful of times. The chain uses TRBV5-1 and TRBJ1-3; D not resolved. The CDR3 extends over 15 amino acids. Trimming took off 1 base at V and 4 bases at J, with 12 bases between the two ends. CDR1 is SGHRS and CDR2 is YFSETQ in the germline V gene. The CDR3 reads CASSLFPGSGNTIYF. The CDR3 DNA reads TGCGCCAGCAGCTTGTTCCCGGGGTCCGGAAACACCATATATTTT.

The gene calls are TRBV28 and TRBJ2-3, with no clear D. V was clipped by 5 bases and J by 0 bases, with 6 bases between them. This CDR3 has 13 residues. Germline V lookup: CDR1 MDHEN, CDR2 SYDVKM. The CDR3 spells CASSGPSTDTQYF. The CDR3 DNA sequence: TGTGCCAGCAGTGGTCCTAGCACAGATACGCAGTATTTT.

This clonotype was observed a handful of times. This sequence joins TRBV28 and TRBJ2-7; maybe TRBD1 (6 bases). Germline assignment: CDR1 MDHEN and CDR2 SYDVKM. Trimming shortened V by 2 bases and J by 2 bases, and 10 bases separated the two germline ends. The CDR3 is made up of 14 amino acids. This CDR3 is CASSLTGITYEQYF. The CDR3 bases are TGTGCCAGCAGTTTAACAGGGATCACCTACGAGCAGTACTTC.

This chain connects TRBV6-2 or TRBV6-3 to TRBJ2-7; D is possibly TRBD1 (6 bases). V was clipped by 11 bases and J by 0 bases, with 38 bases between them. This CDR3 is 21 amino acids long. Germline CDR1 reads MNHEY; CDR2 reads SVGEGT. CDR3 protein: CASGADSRISVQRRSSYEQYF. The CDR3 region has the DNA TGTGCCTCCGGGGCGGACAGTAGAATAAGCGTTCAACGTAGGAGCTCCTACGAGCAGTACTTC.

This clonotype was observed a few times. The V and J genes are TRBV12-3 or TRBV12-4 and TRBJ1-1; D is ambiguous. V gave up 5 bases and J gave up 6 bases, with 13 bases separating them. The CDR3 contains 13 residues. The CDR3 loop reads CASSPRYQAEAFF. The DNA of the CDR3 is TGTGCCAGCAGTCCCAGATACCAGGCTGAAGCTTTCTTT.

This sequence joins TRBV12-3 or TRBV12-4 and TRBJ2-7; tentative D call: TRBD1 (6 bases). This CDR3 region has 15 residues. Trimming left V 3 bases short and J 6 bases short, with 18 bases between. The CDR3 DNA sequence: TGTGCCAGCAGTTTCCTACAGGGCATGATGGGCGAGCAGTACTTC. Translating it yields CASSFLQGMMGEQYF.

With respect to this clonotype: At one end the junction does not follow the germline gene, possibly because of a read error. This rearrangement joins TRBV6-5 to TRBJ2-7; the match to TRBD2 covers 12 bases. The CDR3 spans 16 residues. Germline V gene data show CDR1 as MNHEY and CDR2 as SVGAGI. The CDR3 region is CASSNSLAGGHYEQYF. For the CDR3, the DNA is TGTGCCAGCAGTAACTCCCTAGCGGGGGGGCACTACGAGCAGTACTTC.

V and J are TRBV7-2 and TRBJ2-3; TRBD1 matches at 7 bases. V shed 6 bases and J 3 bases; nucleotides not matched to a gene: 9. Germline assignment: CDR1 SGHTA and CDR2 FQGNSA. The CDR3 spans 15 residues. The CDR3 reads CASRRNRGTTDTQYF. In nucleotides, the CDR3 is TGTGCCAGCAGACGGAACAGGGGAACGACAGATACGCAGTATTTT. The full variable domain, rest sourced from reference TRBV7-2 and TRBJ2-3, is GAGVSQSPSNKVTEKGKDVELRCDPISGHTALYWYRQSLGQGLEFLIYFQGNSAPDKSGLPSDRFSAERTGGSVSTLTIQRTQQEDSAVYLCASRRNRGTTDTQYFGPGTRLTVL.

CDR3 nucleotides: TGTGCCAGCAGCTTGGGGGGACGGAACAATCAGCCCCAGCATTTT. Protein: CASSLGGRNNQPQHF. The V and J genes are TRBV7-9 and TRBJ1-5; weak D call: TRBD1 (5 bases). The V gene's germline CDR1 is SEHNR and CDR2 FQNEAQ (reference sequence). Trimming took 3 bases from V and 3 from J, leaving 12 bases between them. This CDR3 has 15 residues.

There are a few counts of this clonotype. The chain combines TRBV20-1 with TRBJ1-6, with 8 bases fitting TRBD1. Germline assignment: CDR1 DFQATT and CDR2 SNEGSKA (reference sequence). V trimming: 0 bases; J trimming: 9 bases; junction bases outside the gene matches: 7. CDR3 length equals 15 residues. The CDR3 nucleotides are TGCAGTGCTAGAGATCTAGGGACAGGAGGTTCACCCCTCCACTTT. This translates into CSARDLGTGGSPLHF.

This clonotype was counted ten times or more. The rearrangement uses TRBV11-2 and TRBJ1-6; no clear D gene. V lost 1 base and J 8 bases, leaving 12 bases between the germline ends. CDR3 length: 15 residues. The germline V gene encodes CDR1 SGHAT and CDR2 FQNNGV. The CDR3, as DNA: TGTGCCAGCAGCTTAGGGTGGTTCGGTGATTCACCCCTCCACTTT. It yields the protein CASSLGWFGDSPLHF.